Listed here are 23 T cell receptor beta chains from one sample, sequenced in a study of T cell repertoires in cytomegalovirus infection. TCRdb used MiXCR to reprocess the reads, holding one entry per CDR3 protein. The repertoire consists of under 600,000 distinct CDR3 sequences, with approximately 15% occurring once and the leading ten covering approximately 24%. Sequenced input: CD8+ T cells from PBMCs. These receptors were collected from a human donor in good health (CMV status not recorded). Some clones in this sample may be carry-over from other donors' samples.

As for this clonotype: The CDR3 does not end in the conserved phenylalanine or tryptophan, so this is likely a read error. The gene calls are TRBV6-1 and TRBJ2-7; TRBD1 might be the D (5 bases). V dropped 8 bases and J dropped 5 bases, with 22 bases sitting between them. This CDR3 region has 15 residues. CDR1 is MNHNS and CDR2 is SASEGT in the germline V gene. The DNA of the CDR3 is TGTGCCAGCTCAAACAAGATCGACAGCGTAAACGAGCAGTACTTA. It is translated as CASSNKIDSVNEQYL.

The genes are TRBV20-1 and TRBJ1-2; D remains ambiguous. Germline CDR1 is DFQATT and CDR2 is SNEGSKA (reference sequence). The ends were cut back, 1 base at V and 4 bases at J, with 7 bases in the middle. The CDR3 runs to 12 residues. CDR3 nucleotides: TGCAGTGCTAGAGCTGGGTTCTATGGCTACACCTTC. Protein product: CSARAGFYGYTF.

The CDR3 loop is CASSTSGRGAFF. The DNA of the CDR3 is TGTGCCAGCAGCACGTCAGGGAGGGGGGCTTTCTTT. The chain recombines TRBV5-6 with TRBJ1-1, with TRBD1 as a possible D gene (6 bases). This CDR3 contains 12 residues. The V gene lost 4 bases and the J gene lost 11 bases, with 15 bases spanning the gap. Germline assignment: CDR1 SGHDT and CDR2 YYEEEE.

This clonotype has ten or more counts. This chain links TRBV11-2 with TRBJ2-3; 9 positions agree with TRBD2. There are 18 residues in the CDR3. Germline CDR1 is SGHAT and CDR2 is FQNNGV. The J segment lost 2 bases and the V segment lost 0 bases, leaving 9 bases of the junction unmatched. For the CDR3, the DNA is TGTGCCAGCAGCTTAGATTGGCGCGGGAGGGGAGTCACAGATACGCAGTATTTT. Amino acid sequence: CASSLDWRGRGVTDTQYF.

There are a few counts of this clonotype. This chain connects TRBV28 to TRBJ2-5, with D perhaps TRBD2 (5 bases). Germline loops: CDR1 MDHEN, CDR2 SYDVKM. The ends were cut back, 8 bases at V and 1 base at J, with 17 bases in the middle. The CDR3 consists of 15 residues. This CDR3 is CASAGLGEGQETQYF. In DNA form, the CDR3 reads TGTGCCAGCGCTGGGTTGGGAGAGGGCCAAGAGACCCAGTACTTC.

Many counts were recorded for this clonotype. The chain joins TRBV7-8 to TRBJ2-3, with TRBD2 matching 8 bases. This CDR3 contains 17 residues. Germline assignment: CDR1 SGHVS and CDR2 FQNEAQ. J gave up 5 bases and V 5 bases, and 15 bases lay outside the gene matches. The CDR3: CASSLRRLGREEDTQYF. In nucleotides, the CDR3 is TGTGCCAGCAGCCTCCGTAGACTAGGGCGGGAGGAAGATACGCAGTATTTT.

Many counts were recorded for this clonotype. V and J are TRBV7-2 and TRBJ2-7; unclear D gene. The CDR3 consists of 12 residues. CDR1 is SGHTA and CDR2 is FQGNSA in the germline V gene. V shed 1 base and J shed 3 bases, with 4 bases lying between them. This CDR3 is CASSLVFYEQYF. The CDR3 region has the DNA TGTGCCAGCAGCTTAGTTTTCTACGAGCAGTACTTC.

This clonotype was counted at least ten times. The rearrangement uses TRBV6-5 and TRBJ2-3, with TRBD2 identical over 14 bases. Germline V lookup: CDR1 MNHEY, CDR2 SVGAGI. Unmatched junction bases numbered 7, after V lost 5 bases and J lost 6 bases. CDR3 length: 16 residues. The CDR3 coding sequence is TGTGCCAGCAGTCCTGGGACTAGCGGGGGCCCTGATACGCAGTATTTT. Protein: CASSPGTSGGPDTQYF.

This clonotype has a count of ten or more. This sequence joins TRBV11-2 and TRBJ2-7, with TRBD2 as a possible D gene (5 bases). CDR1 and CDR2 (germline): SGHAT, FQNNGV. The CDR3 length is 13 residues. V was pared by 3 bases and J by 6 bases, with 12 bases between. CDR3 coding DNA: TGTGCCAGCAGCTTCGGGATTCCATCCGAGCAGTACTTC. Translation: CASSFGIPSEQYF. The full variable domain, in which reference TRBV11-2 and TRBJ2-7 provide the parts outside the CDR3, is EAGVAQSPRYKIIEKRQSVAFWCNPISGHATLYWYQQILGQGPKLLIQFQNNGVVDDSQLPKDRFSAERLKGVDSTLKIQPAKLEDSAVYLCASSFGIPSEQYFGPGTRLTVT.

This chain connects TRBV14 to TRBJ2-7; D possibly matches TRBD1 or TRBD2 (5 bases each). CDR3 length: 15 amino acids. Looked up from germline, CDR1 is SGHDN and CDR2 is FVKESK. Between the trimmed V and J ends, which lost 4 bases and 2 bases, there was a span of 15 bases. CDR3 loop: CASSPQATGPYEQYF. The CDR3 nucleotides read TGTGCCAGCAGCCCGCAGGCTACGGGACCCTACGAGCAGTACTTC.

This clonotype was detected many times. The chain couples TRBV6-2 or TRBV6-3 to TRBJ2-5; 12 bases agree with TRBD2. There are 16 residues in the CDR3. The V gene's germline CDR1 is MNHEY and CDR2 SVGEGT. Trimming took 6 bases from V and 5 from J; bases not matched to a gene: 10. The CDR3 nucleotides are TGTGCCAGCAGCACCGGACTAGCGGGGCTGGGGGAGACCCAGTACTTC. Translating it yields CASSTGLAGLGETQYF.

The table lists this clonotype with many counts. The chain carries TRBV7-9 and TRBJ1-2; D uncertain. Germline CDR1 SEHNR, CDR2 FQNEAQ (reference sequence). This CDR3 spans 13 amino acids. Trimming cost V 2 bases and J 4 bases, with 8 bases left between them. The DNA of the CDR3 is TGTGCCAGCAGCTTATTACCAGCCTATGGCTACACCTTC. It translates to CASSLLPAYGYTF.

This chain connects TRBV20-1 to TRBJ2-7, with 8 bases lining up with TRBD2. Trimming removed 0 bases from V and 7 bases from J; junction bases left unmatched: 14. This CDR3 is built from 16 residues. CDR1 DFQATT and CDR2 SNEGSKA come from the germline V gene (reference sequence). The CDR3 bases are TGCAGTGCTAGAGATCTGATTAAACAGGGCGGGAGGGAGCAGTACTTC. Translation: CSARDLIKQGGREQYF.

In regard to this clonotype: A much larger clone lies a single base off, so this may be a read error. This chain uses TRBV6-6 with TRBJ1-1; D is unclear. The CDR3 loop spans 11 amino acids. V lost 8 bases to trimming and J lost 1 base, with 5 bases between them. CDR1 and CDR2 from the germline V gene are MNHNY and SVGAGI (reference sequence). The chain's CDR3 is CASVENTEAFF. CDR3 nucleotides: TGTGCCAGCGTAGAGAACACTGAAGCTTTCTTT.

The table lists this clonotype with a few counts. The chain is built from TRBV13 and TRBJ2-3, with TRBD2 matching 7 bases. Germline V gene data show CDR1 as PRHDT and CDR2 as FYEKMQ (reference sequence). Losses at the gene ends were 5 bases for V and 3 bases for J; bases not matched to a gene: 8. This CDR3 has 15 amino acids. Here the CDR3 reads CASSRRRELTDTQYF. CDR3 coding DNA: TGTGCCAGCAGCCGTCGGCGGGAGTTAACAGATACGCAGTATTTT.

The chain is built from TRBV27 and TRBJ2-1, with 7 positions matching TRBD2. CDR1 MNHEY and CDR2 SMNVEV come from the germline V gene (reference sequence). Unmatched junction bases numbered 10, after V lost 6 bases and J lost 8 bases. The CDR3 extends over 14 amino acids. CDR3 loop: CASSPAGRWDEQFF. The CDR3 coding sequence is TGTGCCAGCAGCCCAGCGGGGCGATGGGATGAGCAGTTCTTC.

V gene TRBV5-1 combines with J gene TRBJ2-5; tentative D call: TRBD1 (7 bases). V lost 6 bases and J 5 bases, leaving 17 bases between the germline ends. The CDR3 totals 14 residues. The V gene's germline CDR1 is SGHRS and CDR2 YFSETQ. The CDR3 spells CASTDREASETQYF. CDR3 nucleotides: TGCGCCAGCACCGACAGGGAGGCGAGCGAGACCCAGTACTTC.

This clonotype was recorded many times. V usage is TRBV7-9 and J usage is TRBJ2-1; 8 bases line up with TRBD2. Germline CDR1 SEHNR, CDR2 FQNEAQ (reference sequence). V dropped 4 bases and J dropped 5; count of bases not matched to a gene: 7. The CDR3 contains 15 residues. DNA for the CDR3: TGTGCCAGCAGCTCCCAAGCGGGAGTTGACAATGAGCAGTTCTTC. It codes for CASSSQAGVDNEQFF.

This clonotype turned up a few times. The gene calls are TRBV12-3 or TRBV12-4 and TRBJ1-6, with D perhaps matching TRBD1 (5 bases). V lost 8 bases and J lost 6, with 11 bases in between. This CDR3 has 13 amino acids. The CDR3 loop reads CASGAPPNSPLHF. The CDR3 bases are TGTGCCAGCGGGGCCCCCCCTAATTCACCCCTCCACTTT.

This clonotype was picked up many times. This chain joins TRBV27 and TRBJ2-1; D is unresolved. The germline gives CDR1 MNHEY, CDR2 SMNVEV (reference sequence). V lost 0 bases and J 8 bases, leaving 8 bases between the germline ends. The CDR3 has 13 amino acids. The CDR3 region is CASSLSNRHEQFF. The DNA for the CDR3 is TGTGCCAGCAGTTTATCTAATCGGCATGAGCAGTTCTTC.

A few counts support this clonotype. This chain links TRBV10-3 with TRBJ2-3; TRBD2 matches at 9 bases. Looked up from germline, CDR1 is ENHRY and CDR2 is SYGVKD. This CDR3 region has 14 residues. Trimming cost V 8 bases and J 6 bases; bases outside gene matches: 9. Here the CDR3 DNA reads TGTGCCATCGGTGCGGGGGGGCGGGCGGATACGCAGTATTTT. Translation: CAIGAGGRADTQYF.

The rearrangement links TRBV19 to TRBJ2-3; no clear D gene. Germline loops: CDR1 LNHDA, CDR2 SQIVND (reference sequence). The CDR3 sequence is 15 residues long. The V gene lost 7 bases and the J gene lost 0 bases, with 14 bases spanning the gap. CDR3 coding DNA: TGTGCCAGTACCCTTTCGGGCGCGAGCACAGATACGCAGTATTTT. Amino acid sequence: CASTLSGASTDTQYF.

This clonotype has only a few counts. The CDR3 nucleotides are TGTGCCAGCCCGCCCAGCGGGGTGAACACCGGGGAGCTGTTTTTT. Residues: CASPPSGVNTGELFF. V gene TRBV18 combines with J gene TRBJ2-2; 7 bases fit TRBD2. Germline CDR1 reads KGHSH; CDR2 reads LQKENI. V lost 8 bases and J lost 1; bases outside the gene matches: 7. The CDR3 runs to 15 residues.